Shown below are 30 T cell receptor beta chains from a single sample sequenced in a study of cytomegalovirus exposure and HLA in healthy donors. The PCR made use of 60 Vbeta and 13 Jbeta primers. The table came from immunoSEQ multiplex PCR; TCRdb's copy has only in-frame clones and leaves some out. The sample has some 220,000 clones, just over 75% seen once. Sequences were obtained from PBMCs. These receptors were obtained from a woman aged 60-75 years in good health and CMV-seropositive.

The gene calls are TRBV15 and TRBJ2-3, with 10 bases aligning to TRBD1. CDR3 length: 15 residues. V shed 0 bases and J 4 bases; nucleotides not matched to a gene: 1. Per germline, CDR1 LNHNV and CDR2 YYDKDF (reference sequence). CDR3 DNA sequence: TGTGCCACCAGCAGAGACGGACAGGGGGCAGATACGCAGTATTTT. Amino acids: CATSRDGQGADTQYF.

J is TRBJ2-2 and V is TRBV11-3, with D perhaps TRBD2 (6 bases). The CDR3 loop spans 19 amino acids. CDR1 and CDR2 (germline): SGHNT, YENEEA. V lost 0 bases, J lost 0 bases, and 17 bases lay in between. The CDR3 is CASSLEEGSSLANTGELFF. For the CDR3, the DNA is TGTGCCAGCAGCTTAGAGGAGGGGTCGTCCCTCGCGAACACCGGGGAGCTGTTTTTT.

The genes are TRBV5-8 and TRBJ2-3, with TRBD2 identical over 7 bases. V shed 0 bases, J shed 6 bases, and the junction held 7 bases outside the gene matches. The CDR3 has 15 amino acids. Germline CDR1 is SGHTS and CDR2 is YDEGEE. The CDR3 bases are TGTGCCAGCAGCTTGGCCAGCGGGAAGGTTGATACGCAGTATTTT. Protein sequence: CASSLASGKVDTQYF.

The CDR3 DNA reads TGTGCCAGTAGTAAGGTGTCGGTGGGGCTAGCGGACTCCTACGAGCAGTACTTC. This sequence encodes CASSKVSVGLADSYEQYF. The chain has TRBV19 and TRBJ2-7; 7 nucleotides match TRBD2. Per the germline V gene, CDR1 is LNHDA and CDR2 is SQIVND (reference sequence). The trim removed 4 bases at V and 0 bases at J, leaving 15 bases unmatched. The CDR3 is 18 amino acids.

V and J are TRBV11-3 and TRBJ2-7, with 7 bases that match TRBD2. The CDR3 has 13 amino acids. Looked up from germline, CDR1 is SGHNT and CDR2 is YENEEA. Germline trimming cut 2 bases from V and 5 bases from J; bases unmatched to any gene: 3. CDR3 nucleotide sequence: TGTGCCAGCAGCTTACAGCGGGACCACGAGCAGTACTTC. It codes for CASSLQRDHEQYF. Complete variable domain (other parts from reference TRBV11-3 and TRBJ2-7): EAGVVQSPRYKIIEKKQPVAFWCNPISGHNTLYWYLQNLGQGPELLIRYENEEAVDDSQLPKDRFSAERLKGVDSTLKIQPAELGDSAVYLCASSLQRDHEQYFGPGTRLTVT.

There are a few counts of this clone. The chain uses TRBV7-2 and TRBJ1-1; D uncertain. Germline CDR1 and CDR2: SGHTA and FQGNSA. This CDR3 region has 14 residues. V was trimmed by 5 bases and J by 1 base, leaving 11 bases between them. CDR3 sequence reads: CASSTYNQNTEAFF. The CDR3 coding sequence is TGTGCCAGCAGCACATACAACCAGAACACTGAAGCTTTCTTT.

This rearrangement joins TRBV7-9 to TRBJ2-5, with TRBD1 as a possible D gene (6 bases). With 1 base removed from V and 1 base from J, the gap between germline ends came to 7 bases. CDR3 length equals 14 residues. Germline CDR1 is SEHNR and CDR2 is FQNEAQ (reference sequence). In DNA, the CDR3 is TGTGCCAGCAGCTTAGGACAGGTCCAAGAGACCCAGTACTTC. It is translated as CASSLGQVQETQYF.

The genes are TRBV30 and TRBJ2-7; 9 nucleotides align to TRBD1. Germline V lookup: CDR1 GTSNPN, CDR2 SVGIG (reference sequence). J lost 2 bases, V lost 8 bases, and 13 bases had no gene match. The length of the CDR3 is 15 residues. CDR3 region: CARSFGRQGAYEQYF. The CDR3 nucleotides are TGTGCCCGTAGCTTTGGTCGACAGGGGGCCTACGAGCAGTACTTC.

V is TRBV7-2 and J is TRBJ2-3; 7 bases map to TRBD2. V dropped 7 bases and J dropped 2; count of bases not matched to a gene: 9. Germline V CDR1 and CDR2: SGHTA, FQGNSA. The CDR3 runs to 15 residues. The CDR3, as DNA: TGTGCCAGCACCCTCGGCGGGAGCTACACAGATACGCAGTATTTT. Encoded protein: CASTLGGSYTDTQYF. The whole variable domain, filled in from reference TRBV7-2 and TRBJ2-3, reads GAGVSQSPSNKVTEKGKDVELRCDPISGHTALYWYRQSLGQGLEFLIYFQGNSAPDKSGLPSDRFSAERTGGSVSTLTIQRTQQEDSAVYLCASTLGGSYTDTQYFGPGTRLTVL.

This rearrangement joins TRBV28 to TRBJ1-2; a possible D gene is TRBD1 (5 bases). V was clipped by 5 bases and J by 8 bases, with 15 bases between them. Germline CDR1 is MDHEN and CDR2 is SYDVKM. This CDR3 is built from 13 residues. CDR3 nucleotides: TGTGCCAGCAGTACAGGCCAGATGAGAGGCTACACCTTC. Translated: CASSTGQMRGYTF.

The chain has TRBV5-4 and TRBJ1-1; TRBD1 matches 8 bases. Germline values: CDR1 SGHNT, CDR2 YYREEE (reference sequence). The length of the CDR3 is 15 residues. V lost 4 bases, J lost 1 base, and 6 bases stayed unmatched. The CDR3, as DNA: TGTGCCAGCAGCAGTGACAGGGGCGGGAACACTGAAGCTTTCTTT. This encodes CASSSDRGGNTEAFF.

Points on this clone: The same CDR3 can be traced to other DNA sequences in this sample. The rearrangement uses TRBV7-9 and TRBJ2-3; a weak D match, TRBD2 (5 bases). The CDR3 covers 15 residues. The germline V gene has CDR1 SEHNR and CDR2 FQNEAQ (reference sequence). The V end lost 1 base, the J end lost 3 bases, and 11 bases lay between the germline ends. This CDR3 is CASSLDLAGTDTQYF. The CDR3 bases are TGTGCCAGCAGCTTAGATCTAGCTGGAACAGATACGCAGTATTTT.

This clone was seen a handful of times. The V gene is TRBV6-4, the J gene TRBJ1-6; 7 nucleotides agree with TRBD1. The germline V gene has CDR1 MRHNA and CDR2 SNTAGT. This CDR3 region has 14 residues. Unmatched junction bases numbered 6, after V lost 6 bases and J lost 7 bases. CDR3 loop: CASSTGTENSPLHF. Written as DNA, the CDR3 is TGTGCCAGCAGCACCGGGACAGAGAATTCACCCCTCCACTTT.

This sequence joins TRBV6-1 and TRBJ2-7; possible D gene TRBD2, 6 bases. Germline lookup yields CDR1 MNHNS and CDR2 SASEGT. Trimming pared 1 base from V and 3 bases from J, leaving 16 bases between. The CDR3 consists of 16 residues. The CDR3 region has the DNA TGTGCCAGCAGTGAAGGGTTACGACGGGAGTACTACGAGCAGTACTTC. It is translated as CASSEGLRREYYEQYF.

This clone was picked up one time. This rearrangement joins TRBV5-1 to TRBJ2-3; 14 nucleotides match TRBD2. Germline V gives CDR1 SGHRS, CDR2 YFSETQ. The CDR3 runs to 18 residues. The trim removed 0 bases at V and 5 bases at J, leaving 8 bases unmatched. Here the CDR3 reads CASSLGPGLAGVKDTQYF. The CDR3 DNA reads as TGCGCCAGCAGCTTGGGCCCGGGACTAGCGGGAGTTAAAGATACGCAGTATTTT.

CDR3 nucleotide sequence: TGTGCCAGCAGCGGCGGAGGCGGGGGGGCCTCTAGCCCCCTCCACTTT. The encoded protein is CASSGGGGGASSPLHF. The genes are TRBV9 and TRBJ1-6; a possible D gene is TRBD1 (6 bases). The CDR3 runs 16 residues. V lost 3 bases, J lost 13 bases, and 23 bases lay in between. Germline V gives CDR1 SGDLS, CDR2 YYNGEE.

Here the CDR3 reads CASSPDYGYTF. CDR3 sequence (DNA): TGTGCCAGCAGTCCCGACTATGGCTACACCTTC. The chain carries TRBV28 and TRBJ1-2; D remains ambiguous. With 5 bases removed from V and 3 bases from J, the gap between germline ends came to 4 bases. The germline CDR1 and CDR2 sequences are MDHEN and SYDVKM. The CDR3 length is 11 residues.

The V gene is TRBV7-3, the J gene TRBJ2-3; TRBD1 agrees at 9 bases. The CDR3 contains 16 residues. CDR1 and CDR2 (germline): SGHTA, FQGTGA. Trimming at V came to 5 bases and at J to 3 bases, leaving 9 bases not matched to a gene. As DNA, the CDR3 is TGTGCCAGCAGCCCCAGGGGTGGGACAGGGACAGATACGCAGTATTTT. Encoded protein: CASSPRGGTGTDTQYF. The full variable domain, rest sourced from reference TRBV7-3 and TRBJ2-3, is GAGVSQTPSNKVTEKGKYVELRCDPISGHTALYWYRQSLGQGPEFLIYFQGTGAADDSGLPNDRFFAVRPEGSVSTLKIQRTERGDSAVYLCASSPRGGTGTDTQYFGPGTRLTVL.

This clone was recorded once. The chain recombines TRBV28 with TRBJ2-5; D is undetermined. The CDR3 length is 11 residues. V was clipped by 7 bases and J by 5 bases, with 8 bases between them. CDR1 MDHEN and CDR2 SYDVKM come from the germline V gene. DNA of the CDR3: TGTGCCAGCACCCTACGCGAGACCCAGTACTTC. Encoded protein: CASTLRETQYF.

V and J are TRBV7-8 and TRBJ2-1; the match to TRBD2 covers 14 bases. The J segment lost 7 bases and the V segment lost 5 bases, leaving 10 bases of the junction unmatched. The CDR3 loop spans 17 amino acids. Germline loops: CDR1 SGHVS, CDR2 FQNEAQ. The CDR3 coding sequence is TGTGCCAGCAGCCCGAGACTAGCGGGAGGGCCGGAGAATGAGCAGTTCTTC. Protein product: CASSPRLAGGPENEQFF.

This clone has only one observation. In DNA, the CDR3 is TGTGCCAGTAGTATTAGGACTAGCGGGAGGAACAATGAGCAGTTCTTC. This encodes CASSIRTSGRNNEQFF. The chain has TRBV19 and TRBJ2-1; 14 nucleotides match TRBD2. The CDR3 spans 16 residues. After removal of 3 bases from V and 5 bases from J, the junction contained 3 bases not matched to a gene. Looked up from germline, CDR1 is LNHDA and CDR2 is SQIVND (reference sequence).

This rearrangement joins TRBV28 to TRBJ2-1, with 7 bases fitting TRBD2. CDR1 and CDR2 from the germline V gene are MDHEN and SYDVKM. CDR3 size: 14 residues. J gave up 6 bases and V 11 bases, and 13 bases lay outside the gene matches. The CDR3 sequence is CASPRAGEANEQFF. The CDR3, as DNA: TGTGCCTCCCCCCGGGCGGGAGAGGCCAATGAGCAGTTCTTC.

This chain connects TRBV7-9 to TRBJ2-3; 8 bases align to TRBD2. The germline CDR1 and CDR2 sequences are SEHNR and FQNEAQ (reference sequence). The V segment lost 5 bases and the J segment 4 bases; nucleotides outside the gene matches: 5. This CDR3 has 14 residues. The CDR3: CASSISGVSDTQYF. Written as DNA, the CDR3 is TGTGCCAGCAGCATTAGCGGGGTCTCAGATACGCAGTATTTT.

The chain links TRBV27 to TRBJ2-2, with D perhaps TRBD1 (5 bases). Trimming shortened V by 4 bases and J by 5 bases, and 14 bases separated the two germline ends. The CDR3 totals 15 residues. Germline V gives CDR1 MNHEY, CDR2 SMNVEV (reference sequence). The CDR3 DNA sequence: TGTGCCAGCAGTTCAAACCGCGACAGTACCGGGGAGCTGTTTTTT. This translates into CASSSNRDSTGELFF.

This clone was observed a handful of times. The chain uses TRBV7-6 and TRBJ2-5, with TRBD2 as a possible D gene (5 bases). Germline V gene sequence: CDR1 SGHVS, CDR2 FNYEAQ. The CDR3 sequence is 14 residues long. Between the trimmed V and J ends, which lost 3 bases and 6 bases, there was a span of 14 bases. The CDR3 sequence is CASSFIFGNQTQYF. The CDR3 coding sequence is TGTGCCAGCAGCTTTATTTTCGGGAACCAGACCCAGTACTTC.

The chain employs TRBV15 and TRBJ1-1; D is unresolved. The V gene's germline CDR1 is LNHNV and CDR2 YYDKDF (reference sequence). The CDR3 runs 15 residues. Trimming removed 1 base at V and 3 bases at J, with 12 bases between. Here the CDR3 DNA reads TGTGCCACCAGCAGAGTCGCCACACCCGACACTGAAGCTTTCTTT. This codes for CATSRVATPDTEAFF.

The V and J genes are TRBV5-5 and TRBJ2-7; 8 nucleotides line up with TRBD1. CDR1 is SGHKS and CDR2 is YYEKEE in the germline V gene (reference sequence). V was clipped by 3 bases and J by 3 bases; unmatched bases: 5. The CDR3 has 14 amino acids. CDR3 protein: CASSWTGLNYEQYF. CDR3 in DNA: TGTGCCAGCAGCTGGACAGGGCTTAACTACGAGCAGTACTTC.

V usage is TRBV4-1 and J usage is TRBJ2-1; D is possibly TRBD2 (5 bases). The germline gives CDR1 MGHRA, CDR2 YSYEKL. The CDR3 extends over 15 amino acids. V lost 4 bases and J lost 10, with 20 bases in between. The CDR3 DNA sequence: TGCGCCAGCAGCCTGATGGGAGCGCTCTTGGAGGAGCAGTTCTTC. This encodes CASSLMGALLEEQFF.

The chain has TRBV28 and TRBJ1-2, with D tentatively TRBD1 (6 bases). Per the germline V gene, CDR1 is MDHEN and CDR2 is SYDVKM. CDR3 length equals 12 residues. V shed 5 bases and J shed 7 bases, with 11 bases lying between them. CDR3: CASSAQGSGYTF. CDR3 sequence (DNA): TGTGCCAGCAGTGCACAGGGTAGTGGCTACACCTTC.

The rearrangement joins TRBV30 to TRBJ2-7, with D possibly matching TRBD2 (6 bases). CDR1 GTSNPN and CDR2 SVGIG come from the germline V gene (reference sequence). With 0 bases removed from V and 9 bases from J, the gap between germline ends came to 12 bases. This CDR3 has 12 residues. CDR3 sequence reads: CAWSVPRGRQYF. CDR3 in DNA: TGTGCCTGGAGTGTACCGCGGGGTAGGCAGTACTTC.